A selection of T cell receptor beta chains follows, all from one sample in a study of shared clonotypes between healthy human individuals. Data came from immunoSEQ multiplex PCR; TCRdb stores just in-frame clones and leaves some out. The sample contains under 850,000 clones, 80% to 95% of which appear only once. Material: naive CD8+ T cells sorted from blood. These TCRs come from a man aged 30 to 39 in good health. The conserved cysteine and the conserved F or W are not part of the CDR3 here.

v_call	j_call	cdr3_aa
TRBV30	TRBJ1-1	AWSPAGTGQMGTGTEAF
TRBV11-3	TRBJ2-3	ASSSRLAGTSSTDTQY
TRBV4-1	TRBJ2-3	ASSQERRTDTQY
TRBV28	TRBJ1-2	ASSSPWTGANYGYT
TRBV10-3	TRBJ2-7	AISESETHISSTSYEQY
TRBV2	TRBJ2-2	ASSDPGLRNTGELF
TRBV28	TRBJ2-3	ASSLWVSGSTDTQY
TRBV11-2	TRBJ2-7	ASSLIQTYEQY
TRBV5-1	TRBJ2-7	ASSKGQTSGGSSYEQY
TRBV30	TRBJ2-7	AWVAGAYEQY
TRBV29-1	TRBJ2-7	SVYLLDSYEQY
TRBV15	TRBJ2-3	ATSSGSGSTDTQY
TRBV7-6	TRBJ2-5	ASSVSGRLETQY
TRBV29-1	TRBJ2-2	SGLAGVTGELF
TRBV4-1	TRBJ2-1	ASSQDLAGVTYNEQF